The clone carrying this T cell receptor (beta chain) was recorded at least ten times. The antigen remains undetermined. No cell fractionation was done, so the repertoire covers all unsorted peripheral blood T cells. About 540 ng RNA was reverse transcribed with alpha and beta constant-region primers. Alpha and beta chain libraries were made separately by chain-specific third strand synthesis with multiplexing indices. In TCRdb, the 5' RACE reads were re-called with MiXCR into one record per CDR3 protein. The data contain approximately 7,100 distinct CDR3 sequences, 10% of them seen just once; the ten biggest clones take up roughly a fifth. This sample stems from a study of HIV-infected patients and healthy controls. Regarding the study as a whole: Healthy controls shared more CDR3 sequences between individuals than HIV-infected patients did.

The germline V and J ends were trimmed by 5 bases and 6 bases, with 20 bases remaining between them. Germline CDR1 and CDR2: SGHTA and FQGNSA. CDR3 length equals 17 residues. The sample was blood, taken before antiretroviral therapy. This sequence joins TRBV7-2 and TRBJ1-6; D remains ambiguous. The receptor was isolated from an adult with HIV infection. CDR3 residues: CASSQGRARLGNSPLHF. The CDR3 DNA reads TGTGCCAGCAGCCAAGGACGGGCCAGGCTGGGTAATTCACCCCTCCACTTT.